One T cell receptor beta chain is described in this entry. Assay used: immunoSEQ multiplex PCR; TCRdb lists only in-frame clones, some missing. Of 250,000 to 400,000 clones listed, almost 90% are singletons. This record comes from a study of blood T cell repertoires in COVID-19. Looking at the study overall: PBMCs, B-cell-depleted T cells, or T cells provided the cDNA or gDNA that made up the material.

The germline V gene has CDR1 SGHRS and CDR2 YFSETQ. Trimming took 4 bases from V and 1 from J; bases not matched to a gene: 3. This CDR3 contains 14 residues. Specimen: peripheral blood. This TCR was sampled from a woman aged 25 to 39 with COVID-19, enrolled during active disease. This chain joins TRBV5-1 and TRBJ2-7; 9 bases match TRBD2. The CDR3 sequence: CASSRREGSYEQYF. For the CDR3, the DNA is TGCGCCAGCAGCCGGCGGGAGGGTTCCTACGAGCAGTACTTC.